Here is one T cell receptor (beta chain) with its context. With 60 Vbeta and 13 Jbeta primers, the PCR was carried out. Data came from immunoSEQ multiplex PCR; TCRdb stores just in-frame clones and leaves some out. The sample includes fewer than 200,000 clones, roughly 76% of them seen just once. Though probably carrying unrecorded immune exposures, donors were nominally healthy at sampling. The data are from a study of cytomegalovirus exposure and HLA in healthy donors. Sequenced sample: PBMCs. The clonotype originates from a woman younger than 30 in good health and CMV-seropositive.

This chain's CDR3 is CASSRTGDEGGNQPQHF. CDR3 bases: TGTGCCAGCAGCAGGACAGGGGATGAGGGCGGCAATCAGCCCCAGCATTTT. The chain links TRBV7-9 to TRBJ1-5, with 9 nucleotides matching TRBD1. The trim removed 5 bases at V and 2 bases at J, leaving 10 bases unmatched. Germline CDR1 is SEHNR and CDR2 is FQNEAQ (reference sequence). The CDR3 runs to 17 residues.